The next 2 T cell receptor beta chains were all read from a single sample in a study of shared clonotypes between healthy human individuals. Clones were sequenced by immunoSEQ multiplex PCR, and TCRdb holds only the in-frame ones, with some missing. The profile covers about 2.3 million clones, with roughly 92% appearing a single time and 0.3% to 0.45% taken by the ten largest. Sequencing was performed on naive CD4+ T cells from PBMCs. Regarding subset: CD45RA+ positively selected. The origin of the receptors is a man younger than 35 in good health. Some clones in this sample may be carry-over from other donors' samples.

A single count supports this clone. The V and J genes are TRBV5-1 and TRBJ2-5, with D hard to call. The DNA end favors TRBJ2-7, so the J call may be wrong. Germline CDR1 SGHRS, CDR2 YFSETQ. The CDR3 is 15 amino acids. CDR3 sequence (DNA): TGCGCCAGCAGCTTGGGAATCGGTGGCTCCTACGAGCAGTACTTC. It yields the protein CASSLGIGGSYEQYF.

The chain is built from TRBV10-2 and TRBJ2-7; 7 bases line up with TRBD1. V dropped 4 bases and J dropped 1; count of bases not matched to a gene: 4. The germline CDR1 and CDR2 sequences are WSHSY and SAAADI. The CDR3 extends over 14 amino acids. The CDR3, as DNA: TGCGCCAGCAGTGCCGGGACAGCTTCCTACGAGCAGTACTTC. This gives the protein CASSAGTASYEQYF.